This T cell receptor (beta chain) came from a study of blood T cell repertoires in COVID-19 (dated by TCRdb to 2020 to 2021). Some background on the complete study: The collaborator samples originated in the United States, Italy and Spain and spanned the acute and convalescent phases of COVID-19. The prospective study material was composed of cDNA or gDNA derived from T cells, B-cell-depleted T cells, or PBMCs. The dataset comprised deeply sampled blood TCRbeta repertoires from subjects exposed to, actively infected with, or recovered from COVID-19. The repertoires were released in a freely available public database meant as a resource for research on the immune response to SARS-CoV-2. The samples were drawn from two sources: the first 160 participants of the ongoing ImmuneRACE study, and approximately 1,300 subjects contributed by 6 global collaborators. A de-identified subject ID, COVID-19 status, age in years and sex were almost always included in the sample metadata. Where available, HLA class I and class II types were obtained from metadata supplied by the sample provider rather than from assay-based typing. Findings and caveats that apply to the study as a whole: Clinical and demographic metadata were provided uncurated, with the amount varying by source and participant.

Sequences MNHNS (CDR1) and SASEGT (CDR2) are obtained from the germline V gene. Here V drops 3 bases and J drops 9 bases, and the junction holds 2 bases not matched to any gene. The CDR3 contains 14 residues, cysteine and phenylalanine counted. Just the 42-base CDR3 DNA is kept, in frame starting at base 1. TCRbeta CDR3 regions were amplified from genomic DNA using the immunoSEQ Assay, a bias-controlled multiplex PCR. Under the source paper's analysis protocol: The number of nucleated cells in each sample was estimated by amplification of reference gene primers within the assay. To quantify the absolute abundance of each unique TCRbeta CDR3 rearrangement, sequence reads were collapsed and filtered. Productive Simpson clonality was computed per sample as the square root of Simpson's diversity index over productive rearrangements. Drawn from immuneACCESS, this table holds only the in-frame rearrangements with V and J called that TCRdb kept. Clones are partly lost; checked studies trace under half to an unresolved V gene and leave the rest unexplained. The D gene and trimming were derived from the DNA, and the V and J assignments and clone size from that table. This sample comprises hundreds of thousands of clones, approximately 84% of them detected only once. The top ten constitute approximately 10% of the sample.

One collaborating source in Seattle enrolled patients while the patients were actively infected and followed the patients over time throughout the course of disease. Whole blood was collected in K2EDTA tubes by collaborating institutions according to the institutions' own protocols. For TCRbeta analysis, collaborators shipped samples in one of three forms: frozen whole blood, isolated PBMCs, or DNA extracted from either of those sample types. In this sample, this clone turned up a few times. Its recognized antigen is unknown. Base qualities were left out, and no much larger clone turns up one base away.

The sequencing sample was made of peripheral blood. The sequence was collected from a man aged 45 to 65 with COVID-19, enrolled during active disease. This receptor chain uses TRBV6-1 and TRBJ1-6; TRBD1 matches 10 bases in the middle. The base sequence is TGTGCCAGCAGTGAGGGACAGGGGAGTTCACCCCTCCACTTT. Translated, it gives CASSEGQGSSPLHF.